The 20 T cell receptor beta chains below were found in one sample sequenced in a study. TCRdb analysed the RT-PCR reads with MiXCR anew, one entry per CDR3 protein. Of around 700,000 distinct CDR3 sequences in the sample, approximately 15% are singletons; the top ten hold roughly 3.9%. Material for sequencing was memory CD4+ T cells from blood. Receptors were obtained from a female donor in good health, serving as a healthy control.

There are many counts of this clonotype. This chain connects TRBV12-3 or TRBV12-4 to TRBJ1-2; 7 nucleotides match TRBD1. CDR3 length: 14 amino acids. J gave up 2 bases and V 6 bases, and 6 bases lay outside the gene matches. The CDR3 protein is CASSRTGTNYGYTF. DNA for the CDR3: TGTGCCAGCAGCCGGACAGGAACCAACTATGGCTACACCTTC.

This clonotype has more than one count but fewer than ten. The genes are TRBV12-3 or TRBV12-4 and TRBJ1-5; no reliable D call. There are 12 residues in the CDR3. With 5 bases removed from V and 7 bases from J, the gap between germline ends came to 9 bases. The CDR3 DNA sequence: TGTGCCAGCAGTCCTCACGGACAGCCCCAGCATTTT. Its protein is CASSPHGQPQHF.

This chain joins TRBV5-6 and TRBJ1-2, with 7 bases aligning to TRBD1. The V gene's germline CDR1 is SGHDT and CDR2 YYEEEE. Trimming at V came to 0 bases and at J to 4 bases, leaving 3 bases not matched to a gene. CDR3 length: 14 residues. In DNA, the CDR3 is TGTGCCAGCAGCTTGGAACAGGGGATCTATGGCTACACCTTC. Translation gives CASSLEQGIYGYTF.

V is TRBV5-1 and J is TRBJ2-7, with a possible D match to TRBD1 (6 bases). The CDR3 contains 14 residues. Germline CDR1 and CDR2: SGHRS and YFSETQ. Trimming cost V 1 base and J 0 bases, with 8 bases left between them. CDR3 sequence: CASSLTTGSYEQYF. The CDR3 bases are TGCGCCAGCAGCTTGACGACAGGCTCCTACGAGCAGTACTTC.

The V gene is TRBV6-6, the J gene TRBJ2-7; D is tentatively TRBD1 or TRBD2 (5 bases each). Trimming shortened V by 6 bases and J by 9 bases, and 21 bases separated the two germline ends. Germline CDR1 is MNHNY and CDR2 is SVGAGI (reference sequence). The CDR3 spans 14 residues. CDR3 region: CASSTPTGTPRQYF. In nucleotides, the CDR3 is TGTGCCAGCAGCACCCCGACCGGGACCCCGAGGCAGTACTTC.

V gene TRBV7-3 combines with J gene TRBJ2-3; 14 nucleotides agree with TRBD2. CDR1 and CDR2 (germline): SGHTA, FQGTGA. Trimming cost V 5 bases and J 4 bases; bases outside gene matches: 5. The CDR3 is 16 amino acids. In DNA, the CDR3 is TGTGCCAGCAGCCAGGGGACTAGCGGGAGCGCAGATACGCAGTATTTT. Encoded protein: CASSQGTSGSADTQYF.

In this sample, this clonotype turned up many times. CDR3 residues: CASSSPWNEQFF. In nucleotides, the CDR3 is TGTGCCAGCAGCTCCCCGTGGAATGAGCAGTTCTTC. V and J are TRBV6-2 or TRBV6-3 and TRBJ2-1; D not resolved. This CDR3 region has 12 residues. Germline values: CDR1 MNHEY, CDR2 SVGEGT. V was trimmed by 6 bases and J by 7 bases, leaving 10 bases between them.

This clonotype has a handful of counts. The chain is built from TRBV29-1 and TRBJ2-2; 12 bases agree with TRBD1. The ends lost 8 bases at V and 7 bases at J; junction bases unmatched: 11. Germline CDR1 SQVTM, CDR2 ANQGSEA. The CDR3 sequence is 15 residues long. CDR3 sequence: CSSTSGTGGLGELFF. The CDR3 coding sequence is TGCAGCTCAACCTCTGGGACAGGGGGCCTCGGGGAGCTGTTTTTT.

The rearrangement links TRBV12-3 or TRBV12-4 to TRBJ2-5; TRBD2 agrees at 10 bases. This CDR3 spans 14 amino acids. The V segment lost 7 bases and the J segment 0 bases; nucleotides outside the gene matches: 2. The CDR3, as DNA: TGTGCCAGCACTAGCGGGGGCCACCAAGAGACCCAGTACTTC. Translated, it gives CASTSGGHQETQYF.

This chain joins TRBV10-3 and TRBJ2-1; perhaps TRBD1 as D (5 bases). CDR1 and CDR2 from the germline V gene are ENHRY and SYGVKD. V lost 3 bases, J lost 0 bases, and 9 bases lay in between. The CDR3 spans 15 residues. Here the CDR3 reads CAISETGSSYNEQFF. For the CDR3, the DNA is TGTGCCATCAGTGAAACAGGTAGCTCCTACAATGAGCAGTTCTTC.

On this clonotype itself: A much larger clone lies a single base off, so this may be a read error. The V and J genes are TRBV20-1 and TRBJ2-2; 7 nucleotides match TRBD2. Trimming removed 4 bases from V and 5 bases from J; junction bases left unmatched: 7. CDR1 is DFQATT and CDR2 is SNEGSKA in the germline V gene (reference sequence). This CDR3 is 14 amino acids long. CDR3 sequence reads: CSAKSWRETGELFF. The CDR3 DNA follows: TGCAGTGCTAAAAGCTGGCGGGAGACCGGGGAGCTGTTTTTT.

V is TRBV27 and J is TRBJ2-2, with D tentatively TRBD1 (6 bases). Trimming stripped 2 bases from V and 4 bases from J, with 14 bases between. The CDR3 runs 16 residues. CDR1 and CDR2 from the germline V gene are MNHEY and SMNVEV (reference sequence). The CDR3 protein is CASSLNRVVGTGELFF. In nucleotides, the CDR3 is TGTGCCAGCAGTTTAAACAGGGTAGTGGGCACCGGGGAGCTGTTTTTT.

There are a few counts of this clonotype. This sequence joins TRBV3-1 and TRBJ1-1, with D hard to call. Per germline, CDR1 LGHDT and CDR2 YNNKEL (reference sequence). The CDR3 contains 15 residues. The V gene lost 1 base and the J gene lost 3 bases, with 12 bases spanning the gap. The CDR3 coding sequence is TGTGCCAGCAGCCAAGTCTCTAGGGTGGACACTGAAGCTTTCTTT. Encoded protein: CASSQVSRVDTEAFF.

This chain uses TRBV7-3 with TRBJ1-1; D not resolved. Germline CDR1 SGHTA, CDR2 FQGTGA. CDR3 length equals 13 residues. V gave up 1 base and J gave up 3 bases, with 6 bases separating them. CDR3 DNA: TGTGCCAGCAGCTTAAGTATGTACACTGAAGCTTTCTTT. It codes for CASSLSMYTEAFF.

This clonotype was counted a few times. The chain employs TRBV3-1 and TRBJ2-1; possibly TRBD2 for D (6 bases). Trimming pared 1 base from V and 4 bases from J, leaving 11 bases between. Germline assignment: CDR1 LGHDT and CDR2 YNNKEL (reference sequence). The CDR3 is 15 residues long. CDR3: CASSQAWGEYNEQFF. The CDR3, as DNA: TGTGCCAGCAGCCAAGCGTGGGGGGAGTACAATGAGCAGTTCTTC.

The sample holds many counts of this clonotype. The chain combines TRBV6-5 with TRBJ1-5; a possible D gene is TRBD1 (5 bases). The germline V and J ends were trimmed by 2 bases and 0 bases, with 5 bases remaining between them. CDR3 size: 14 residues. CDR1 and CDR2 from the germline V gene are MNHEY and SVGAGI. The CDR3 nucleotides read TGTGCCAGCAGTTACGACAGTAGCAATCAGCCCCAGCATTTT. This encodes CASSYDSSNQPQHF.

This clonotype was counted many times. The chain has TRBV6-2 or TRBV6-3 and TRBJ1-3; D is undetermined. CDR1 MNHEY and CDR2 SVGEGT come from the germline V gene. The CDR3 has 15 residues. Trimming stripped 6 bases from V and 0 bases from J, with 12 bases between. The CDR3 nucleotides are TGTGCCAGCAGGTCTACCGCGCTCTCTGGAAACACCATATATTTT. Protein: CASRSTALSGNTIYF.

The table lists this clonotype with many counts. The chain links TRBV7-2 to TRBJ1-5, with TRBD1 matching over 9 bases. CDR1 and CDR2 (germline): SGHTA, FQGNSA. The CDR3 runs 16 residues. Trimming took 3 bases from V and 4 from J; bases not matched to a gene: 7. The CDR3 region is CASSFSGTGRNQPQHF. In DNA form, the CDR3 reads TGTGCCAGCAGCTTCTCCGGGACAGGGAGGAATCAGCCCCAGCATTTT.

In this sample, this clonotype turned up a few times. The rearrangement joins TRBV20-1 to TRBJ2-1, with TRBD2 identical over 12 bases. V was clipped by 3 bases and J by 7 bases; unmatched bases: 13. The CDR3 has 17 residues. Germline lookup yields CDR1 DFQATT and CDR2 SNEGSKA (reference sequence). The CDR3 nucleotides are TGCAGTGCTAGGCCTAGCGGGGGGGTAGGAGGAGAGAATGAGCAGTTCTTC. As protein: CSARPSGGVGGENEQFF.

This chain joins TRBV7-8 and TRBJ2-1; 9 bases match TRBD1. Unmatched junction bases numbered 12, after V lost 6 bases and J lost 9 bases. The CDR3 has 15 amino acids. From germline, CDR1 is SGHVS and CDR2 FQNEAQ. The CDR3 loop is CASRRQGEGPGEQFF. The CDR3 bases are TGTGCCAGCAGACGACAGGGGGAGGGCCCCGGTGAGCAGTTCTTC.